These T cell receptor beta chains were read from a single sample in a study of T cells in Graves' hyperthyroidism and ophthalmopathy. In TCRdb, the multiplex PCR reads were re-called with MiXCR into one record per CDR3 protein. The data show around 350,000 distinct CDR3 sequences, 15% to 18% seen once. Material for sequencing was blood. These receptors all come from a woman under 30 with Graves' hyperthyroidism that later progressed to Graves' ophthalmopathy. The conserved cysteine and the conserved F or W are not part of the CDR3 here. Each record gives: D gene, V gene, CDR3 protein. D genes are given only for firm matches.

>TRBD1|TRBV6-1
ASTSGPGGTDTQY
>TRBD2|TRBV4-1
ASSHRRLLAGGPIDEQF
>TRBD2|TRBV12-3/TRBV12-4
ASSPVAGGPYNEQF
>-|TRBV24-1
ATSAVGQPHEQF
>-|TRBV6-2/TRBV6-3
ASSKFNEQF
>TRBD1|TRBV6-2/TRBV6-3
ASSPGTVDSNQPQH
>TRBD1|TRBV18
ASSGDRATDTQY
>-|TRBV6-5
ASSWGLSTGELF
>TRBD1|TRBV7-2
ASSSGQDQPQH
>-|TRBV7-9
ASSPDNSRGWQY
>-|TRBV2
ASSEAGPGAYEQY
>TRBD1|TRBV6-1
ASSPGTAPHEQY
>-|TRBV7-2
ASSLAVGFEAF
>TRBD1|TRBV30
AWSVPLGQGYNEQF
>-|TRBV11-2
ASSPSPGRGLGAF
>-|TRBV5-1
ASSLGDSGEKLF
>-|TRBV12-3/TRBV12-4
ASSLSGSQQY
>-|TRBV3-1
ASSLTRIGNYEQY
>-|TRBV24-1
ATSDLPSKGSEQY
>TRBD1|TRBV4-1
ASSLTGTGVEQY
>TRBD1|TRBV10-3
AIRDRANTGELF
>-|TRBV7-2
ASSSEAF
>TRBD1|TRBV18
ASSRETGPYEQY
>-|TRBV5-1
ASSFQGEGTEAF
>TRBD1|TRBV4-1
ASSQGQGAYELY
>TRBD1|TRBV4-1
ASSQLTPGQLNTEAF
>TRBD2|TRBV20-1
SARGILAGRTYEQY
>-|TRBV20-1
SASQLRIDNEQF
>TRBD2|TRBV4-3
ASSRGLAGVINNEQF
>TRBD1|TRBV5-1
ASSSQPRQGRNTEAF
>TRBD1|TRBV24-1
ATSDSPPDRAGYTQY
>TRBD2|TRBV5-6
ASSTGTSGMYEQY
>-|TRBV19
ASSRAREYEQY
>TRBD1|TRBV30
AWTRGPNTGELF
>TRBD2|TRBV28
ASSAGLPYNEQF
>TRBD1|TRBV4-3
ASSQEQGRNQPQH
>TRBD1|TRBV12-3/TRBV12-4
ASFTGGGEKLF
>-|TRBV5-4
ASSFNMRGPYSVILSETQY
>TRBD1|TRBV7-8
ASSRWGTGGLHEQY
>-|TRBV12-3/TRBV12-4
TSSITSPGNEQF
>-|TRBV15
ATSLRWGPSPGGSYNEQF
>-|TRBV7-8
ASSLGSGATDTQY
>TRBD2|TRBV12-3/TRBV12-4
ASSSGLAGDSYNEQF
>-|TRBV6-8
ASSYSNNYGYT
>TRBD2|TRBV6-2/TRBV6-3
ASSRPTSGSYSDEQF
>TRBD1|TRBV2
ASRLQGAPSDTQY
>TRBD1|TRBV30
AWSVHPTGVNQPQH
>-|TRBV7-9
ASSFPGVYEQY
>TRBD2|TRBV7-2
ASSPRRLAGGTDTQY
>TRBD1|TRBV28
ASRTTGVANTEAF
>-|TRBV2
ASSARDNYNSPLH